Listed here are 10 T cell receptor beta chains from one sample, sequenced in a study of cytomegalovirus exposure and HLA in healthy donors. Primers for the PCR totalled 60 Vbeta and 13 Jbeta. The data were produced by immunoSEQ multiplex PCR, yet TCRdb's version contains in-frame clones alone and is incomplete. The repertoire holds some 160,000 clones, with 77% as singletons. Sequencing input: PBMCs. The receptors derive from a woman between 25 and 40 years old in good health and CMV-seronegative.

This chain joins TRBV29-1 and TRBJ2-1, with 9 bases fitting TRBD1. The germline V gene encodes CDR1 SQVTM and CDR2 ANQGSEA. The CDR3 spans 15 residues. Germline trimming cut 3 bases from V and 7 bases from J; bases unmatched to any gene: 10. CDR3 coding DNA: TGCAGCGTTGAGGGTGGGGGACAGGGAAGGAATGAGCAGTTCTTC. Its translation: CSVEGGGQGRNEQFF.

This clone was detected only once. The genes are TRBV7-2 and TRBJ2-1; D remains unclear. CDR1 and CDR2 from the germline V gene are SGHTA and FQGNSA. The CDR3 totals 15 residues. The germline V and J ends were trimmed by 5 bases and 6 bases, with 17 bases remaining between them. The CDR3 DNA reads as TGTGCCAGCAGCCGGCCGGTGAGCCCGGGCAATGAGCAGTTCTTC. Its translation is CASSRPVSPGNEQFF.

V gene TRBV30 combines with J gene TRBJ2-5; D gene ambiguous. Trimming shortened V by 0 bases and J by 5 bases, and 16 bases separated the two germline ends. The germline gives CDR1 GTSNPN, CDR2 SVGIG (reference sequence). The length of the CDR3 is 15 residues. CDR3 DNA: TGTGCCTGGAGTGTGACTGGGTCCCGCGGCGAGACCCAGTACTTC. It encodes CAWSVTGSRGETQYF.

This clone was detected a few times. CDR3 in DNA: TGTGCCAGCAGCAGGGGTACGAGCACTGAAGCTTTCTTT. Amino acid sequence: CASSRGTSTEAFF. The chain links TRBV6-5 to TRBJ1-1; D perhaps matches TRBD1 (6 bases). Trimming took 6 bases from V and 4 from J, leaving 12 bases between them. The CDR3 loop spans 13 amino acids. Per the germline V gene, CDR1 is MNHEY and CDR2 is SVGAGI.

This chain links TRBV9 with TRBJ2-1; 7 bases line up with TRBD1. Germline V gives CDR1 SGDLS, CDR2 YYNGEE. After removal of 4 bases from V and 5 bases from J, the junction contained 12 bases not matched to a gene. This CDR3 is built from 16 residues. The CDR3: CASSLRFEGQNNEQFF. In DNA, the CDR3 is TGTGCCAGCAGCCTAAGGTTTGAGGGACAGAACAATGAGCAGTTCTTC.

The chain links TRBV10-3 to TRBJ2-2; D uncertain. Per the germline V gene, CDR1 is ENHRY and CDR2 is SYGVKD. Trimming left V 5 bases short and J 5 bases short, with 6 bases between. The CDR3 contains 12 residues. This CDR3 reads CAISPSTGELFF. CDR3 nucleotide sequence: TGTGCCATCAGTCCCTCGACCGGGGAGCTGTTTTTT.

The chain joins TRBV7-9 to TRBJ1-2, with a weak D call TRBD1 (6 bases). Trimming removed 4 bases at V and 2 bases at J, with 23 bases between. The CDR3 has 18 residues. Per the germline V gene, CDR1 is SEHNR and CDR2 is FQNEAQ (reference sequence). CDR3: CASSSRRGGLRSNYGYTF. The CDR3, as DNA: TGTGCCAGCAGCTCCCGACGCGGGGGGCTCCGCTCGAACTATGGCTACACCTTC.

The rearrangement joins TRBV7-3 to TRBJ2-2; 9 positions match TRBD2. Germline CDR1 reads SGHTA; CDR2 reads FQGTGA. V trimming: 4 bases; J trimming: 6 bases; junction bases outside the gene matches: 6. The CDR3 length is 15 residues. The CDR3 sequence is CASSSGTSMAGELFF. The CDR3 coding sequence is TGTGCCAGCAGCTCCGGGACTAGCATGGCCGGGGAGCTGTTTTTT. Looking up the rest from reference TRBV7-3 and TRBJ2-2 gives the full variable domain: GAGVSQTPSNKVTEKGKYVELRCDPISGHTALYWYRQSLGQGPEFLIYFQGTGAADDSGLPNDRFFAVRPEGSVSTLKIQRTERGDSAVYLCASSSGTSMAGELFFGEGSRLTVL.

The chain has TRBV29-1 and TRBJ2-1; 7 bases are a match to TRBD1. The CDR3 has 13 residues. Trimming removed 3 bases from V and 4 bases from J; junction bases left unmatched: 3. Germline CDR1 SQVTM, CDR2 ANQGSEA. The CDR3 nucleotides are TGCAGCGTTGAGCCGGACAGGTACAATGAGCAGTTCTTC. Translation: CSVEPDRYNEQFF.

In its sample, this clone was seen once. The chain combines TRBV7-2 with TRBJ2-7; no firm D call. Germline CDR1 is SGHTA and CDR2 is FQGNSA. V was shortened by 2 bases and J by 3 bases, with 2 bases between the two germline ends. This CDR3 has 11 amino acids. The CDR3 DNA follows: TGTGCCAGCAGCTTATACTACGAGCAGTACTTC. It translates to CASSLYYEQYF.